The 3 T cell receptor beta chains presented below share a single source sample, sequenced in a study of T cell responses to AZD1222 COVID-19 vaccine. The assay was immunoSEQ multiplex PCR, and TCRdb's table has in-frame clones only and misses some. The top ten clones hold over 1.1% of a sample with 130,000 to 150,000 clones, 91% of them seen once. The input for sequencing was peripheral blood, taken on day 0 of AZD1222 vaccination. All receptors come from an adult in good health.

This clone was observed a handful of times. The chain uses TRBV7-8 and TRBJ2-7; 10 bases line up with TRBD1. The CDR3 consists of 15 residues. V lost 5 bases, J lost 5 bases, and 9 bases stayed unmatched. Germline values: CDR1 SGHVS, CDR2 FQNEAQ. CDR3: CASSPGGTGVHEQYF. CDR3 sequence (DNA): TGTGCCAGCAGCCCAGGAGGGACAGGGGTCCACGAGCAGTACTTC.

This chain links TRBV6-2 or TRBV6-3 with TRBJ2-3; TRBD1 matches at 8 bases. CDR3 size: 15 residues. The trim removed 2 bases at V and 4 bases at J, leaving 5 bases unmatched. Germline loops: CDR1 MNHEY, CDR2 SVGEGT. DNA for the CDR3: TGTGCCAGCAGTTACGTCCAGGGGGCCTCAGATACGCAGTATTTT. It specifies CASSYVQGASDTQYF.

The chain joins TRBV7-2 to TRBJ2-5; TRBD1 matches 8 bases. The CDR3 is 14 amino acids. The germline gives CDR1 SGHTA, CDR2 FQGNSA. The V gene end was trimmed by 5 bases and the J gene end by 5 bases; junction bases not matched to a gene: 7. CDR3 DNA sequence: TGTGCCAGCAGCATAGGGACAGGATTGGAGACCCAGTACTTC. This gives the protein CASSIGTGLETQYF.